This T cell receptor (beta chain) was retrieved from a study of graft-versus-host responses after intestinal transplantation. The CDR3 length is 15 residues. Germline V gene data show CDR1 as MDHEN and CDR2 as SYDVKM. V was pared by 5 bases and J by 3 bases, with 5 bases of the junction left unmatched. Only in-frame clones appear in the TCRdb table, and some are missing; sequencing was by immunoSEQ multiplex PCR. The sample contains 90,000 to 150,000 clones, 90% to 95% of which appear only once. A word on this clone: The target antigen is unknown.

The specimen was unstimulated CD8+ T cells sorted from spleen or lymph node cells, collected before intestinal transplant. This receptor was obtained from a human donor who received an intestinal transplant. This chain connects TRBV28 to TRBJ2-5, with 11 bases matching TRBD2. CDR3 in amino acids: CASSLILAGEETQYF. DNA for the CDR3: TGTGCCAGCAGTCTCATACTAGCGGGAGAAGAGACCCAGTACTTC. Filled out from reference TRBV28 and TRBJ2-5, the complete variable domain reads DVKVTQSSRYLVKRTGEKVFLECVQDMDHENMFWYRQDPGLGLRLIYFSYDVKMKEKGDIPEGYSVSREKKERFSLILESASTNQTSMYLCASSLILAGEETQYFGPGTRLLVL.